The sequence of this TCR beta chain was determined in a study of cytomegalovirus exposure and HLA in healthy donors. A note on this clone: Antigen: not known.

The PCR was carried out with 60 Vbeta primers and 13 Jbeta primers. This table comes from immunoSEQ multiplex PCR, and its TCRdb copy is limited to in-frame clones, with some not included. Of 150,000 to 200,000 clones in the sample, around 70% were seen once. Findings and caveats of the study: Follow-up analysis seemed to connect common viral pathogens with several of the most significant clusters identified. For most TCR beta V segments, an earlier analysis put the productive rate at about 90% or about 30% of the time. V- and J-gene trimming in TCR beta was tied to a missense DCLRE1C variant by an analysis performed later.

This CDR3 has 14 residues. The V end was cut by 6 bases, the J end by 2 bases, with 11 bases between. Germline V gene lookup returns CDR1 SGHAT and CDR2 FQNNGV. This cohort consisted of healthy bone marrow donors. V is TRBV11-2 and J is TRBJ1-3; D is perhaps TRBD1 (6 bases). The receptor comes from a man between 18 and 29 years old in good health and CMV-seropositive. Sequencing was performed on PBMCs. The CDR3 DNA reads as TGTGCCAGCAGACTACAGGGAGCTGGAAACACCATATATTTT. This translates into CASRLQGAGNTIYF. Complete variable domain (other parts from reference TRBV11-2 and TRBJ1-3): EAGVAQSPRYKIIEKRQSVAFWCNPISGHATLYWYQQILGQGPKLLIQFQNNGVVDDSQLPKDRFSAERLKGVDSTLKIQPAKLEDSAVYLCASRLQGAGNTIYFGEGSWLTVV.